This T cell receptor (beta chain) appears in the sequencing data of a study of graft-versus-host responses after intestinal transplantation. To note about this clone: Its cognate antigen is unknown.

This table comes from immunoSEQ multiplex PCR, and its TCRdb copy is limited to in-frame clones, with some not included. The repertoire holds tens of thousands of clones, with around 87% as singletons. Trimming cost V 10 bases and J 1 base; bases outside gene matches: 9. CDR1 LNHDA and CDR2 SQIVND come from the germline V gene (reference sequence). The CDR3 spans 15 residues. The chain has TRBV19 and TRBJ1-1, with TRBD1 matching 10 bases. The sample was unstimulated CD8+ T cells sorted from spleen or lymph node cells, taken before transplant. This TCR derives from a human donor who was the organ donor for an intestinal transplant. Here the CDR3 DNA reads TGTGCCACCGCGACAGGGGGCCTAACGAACACTGAAGCTTTCTTT. As protein: CATATGGLTNTEAFF. Combining the CDR3 with reference TRBV19 and TRBJ1-1 gives the whole variable domain DGGITQSPKYLFRKEGQNVTLSCEQNLNHDAMYWYRQDPGQGLRLIYYSQIVNDFQKGDIAEGYSVSREKKESFPLTVTSAQKNPTAFYLCATATGGLTNTEAFFGQGTRLTVV.